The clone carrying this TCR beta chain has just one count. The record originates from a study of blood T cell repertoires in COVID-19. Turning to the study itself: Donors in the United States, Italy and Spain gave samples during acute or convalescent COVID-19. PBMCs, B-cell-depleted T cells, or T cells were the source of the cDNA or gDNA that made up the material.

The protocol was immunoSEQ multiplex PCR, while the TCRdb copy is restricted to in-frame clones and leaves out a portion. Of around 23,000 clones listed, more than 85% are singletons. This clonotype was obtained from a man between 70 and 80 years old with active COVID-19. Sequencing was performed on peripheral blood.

The CDR3 DNA reads TGTGCCAGCACCGTAGACAGGGGAGATCAGCCCCAGCATTTT. This encodes CASTVDRGDQPQHF. The chain joins TRBV6-5 to TRBJ1-5, with 8 bases that match TRBD1. Trimming at V came to 7 bases and at J to 5 bases, leaving 7 bases not matched to a gene. This CDR3 region has 14 residues. CDR1 is MNHEY, CDR2 SVGAGI, per germline.